These 20 T cell receptor beta chains came from one sample sequenced in a study of breast tumors, draining lymph nodes, adjacent tissues. TCRdb processed the multiplex PCR reads anew with MiXCR; each CDR3 protein has one entry. This table holds tens of thousands of distinct CDR3 sequences, 23% found once. The source material was breast tumor tissue. These receptor sequences come from a female donor with breast cancer. Some clones in this sample may be carry-over from other donors' samples.

In the case of this clonotype: A clone one base away is much larger, so this may be a read error. The gene calls are TRBV18 and TRBJ2-7; 11 nucleotides line up with TRBD1. The CDR3 contains 16 residues. Germline CDR1 and CDR2: KGHSH and LQKENI. The CDR3 nucleotides are TGTGCCAGCCCACCGACGATCGGGACAGGGGGGTACGAGCAGTACTTC. Encoded protein: CASPPTIGTGGYEQYF.

Ten or more counts support this clonotype. This sequence joins TRBV2 and TRBJ1-2; tentatively, D is TRBD1 (5 bases). The V end was cut by 6 bases, the J end by 4 bases, with 15 bases between. The CDR3 totals 14 residues. Germline lookup yields CDR1 SNHLY and CDR2 FYNNEI. CDR3 coding DNA: TGTGCCAGCAGCCCACAGGCGGCTCGCTATGGCTACACCTTC. Its translation is CASSPQAARYGYTF. The full variable domain, completed using reference TRBV2 and TRBJ1-2, is EPEVTQTPSHQVTQMGQEVILRCVPISNHLYFYWYRQILGQKVEFLVSFYNNEISEKSEIFDDQFSVERPDGSNFTLKIRSTKLEDSAMYFCASSPQAARYGYTFGSGTRLTVV.

Many counts were recorded for this clonotype. The V and J genes are TRBV28 and TRBJ2-1; D is possibly TRBD2 (6 bases). The CDR3 has 15 residues. CDR1 and CDR2 from the germline V gene are MDHEN and SYDVKM. V was pared by 2 bases and J by 7 bases, with 15 bases between. This chain's CDR3 is CASSLGAGPRNEQFF. DNA for the CDR3: TGTGCCAGCAGTTTAGGTGCGGGGCCCCGGAATGAGCAGTTCTTC.

The chain employs TRBV28 and TRBJ2-1, with TRBD2 identical over 8 bases. The CDR3 totals 15 residues. Germline trimming cut 6 bases from V and 4 bases from J; bases unmatched to any gene: 8. The germline gives CDR1 MDHEN, CDR2 SYDVKM. CDR3 amino acids: CASRGGLDPYNEQFF. As DNA, the CDR3 is TGTGCCAGCAGAGGGGGACTAGACCCTTACAATGAGCAGTTCTTC.

This clonotype was picked up many times. The rearrangement uses TRBV2 and TRBJ1-5, with 8 bases that match TRBD1. The V segment lost 6 bases and the J segment 4 bases; nucleotides outside the gene matches: 8. This CDR3 contains 15 residues. Germline V gene data show CDR1 as SNHLY and CDR2 as FYNNEI. The CDR3 DNA reads TGTGCCAGCAGCCTGAGGACAGGGTCGAATCAGCCCCAGCATTTT. It is translated as CASSLRTGSNQPQHF.

This clonotype has a count of ten or more. The gene calls are TRBV20-1 and TRBJ2-3, with D perhaps assigned TRBD1 or TRBD2 (5 bases each). V was trimmed by 5 bases and J by 4 bases, leaving 13 bases between them. Germline CDR1 and CDR2: DFQATT and SNEGSKA (reference sequence). The CDR3 covers 13 residues. This chain's CDR3 is CSASRGVADTQYF. The CDR3 DNA is TGCAGTGCTTCCCGGGGCGTCGCAGATACGCAGTATTTT.

This clonotype was detected ten times or more. This chain joins TRBV6-7 and TRBJ1-6; D is undetermined. TRBV6-7 is known as an ORF, though its function is uncertain. The CDR3 is 13 amino acids. V shed 10 bases and J shed 9 bases, with 16 bases lying between them. The CDR3 here is CATQRHSASPLHF. The CDR3 DNA follows: TGTGCCACGCAGCGGCATTCGGCTTCACCCCTCCACTTT.

This clonotype has ten or more counts. V and J are TRBV6-5 and TRBJ1-2, with TRBD1 identical over 7 bases. The CDR3 runs to 19 residues. Germline V gives CDR1 MNHEY, CDR2 SVGAGI. V was clipped by 1 base and J by 0 bases; unmatched bases: 14. DNA for the CDR3: TGTGCCAGCAGTTACTTTTGGTGGGACAGAAGTCGAGCTAACTATGGCTACACCTTC. This encodes CASSYFWWDRSRANYGYTF.

This clonotype was picked up many times. This chain connects TRBV27 to TRBJ2-1, with 10 bases fitting TRBD2. Germline CDR1 reads MNHEY; CDR2 reads SMNVEV (reference sequence). The ends lost 5 bases at V and 8 bases at J; junction bases unmatched: 9. The CDR3 length is 15 residues. The CDR3 region is CASSILAGVKDEQFF. The CDR3 DNA is TGTGCCAGCAGTATCCTAGCGGGAGTTAAAGATGAGCAGTTCTTC.

The chain joins TRBV28 to TRBJ2-2; possibly TRBD2 for D (7 bases). CDR3 length: 16 amino acids. The germline V and J ends were trimmed by 3 bases and 6 bases, with 17 bases remaining between them. Germline-derived CDR1 and CDR2 are MDHEN and SYDVKM. DNA for the CDR3: TGTGCCAGCAGTTTGTGGGGGCGGGAGAATCCCGGGGAGCTGTTTTTT. Its translation: CASSLWGRENPGELFF.

In the case of this clonotype: This could be a read error, since a much larger clone is one nucleotide away. The chain uses TRBV7-3 and TRBJ2-3; D gene unclear. Trimming removed 5 bases from V and 10 bases from J, with 16 bases in between. This CDR3 is built from 13 residues. The germline V gene has CDR1 SGHTA and CDR2 FQGTGA. For the CDR3, the DNA is TGTGCCAGCAGCCCCAAGGTGTCTAGTGCGCAGTATTTT. Translated, it gives CASSPKVSSAQYF. Using reference TRBV7-3 and TRBJ2-3 for the parts outside the CDR3, the full variable domain is GAGVSQTPSNKVTEKGKYVELRCDPISGHTALYWYRQSLGQGPEFLIYFQGTGAADDSGLPNDRFFAVRPEGSVSTLKIQRTERGDSAVYLCASSPKVSSAQYFGPGTRLTVL.

This clonotype was seen at least ten times. The J gene is TRBJ2-5, the V gene TRBV27; D is unclear. CDR3 length: 13 residues. Trimming stripped 6 bases from V and 3 bases from J, with 11 bases between. Germline V gene data show CDR1 as MNHEY and CDR2 as SMNVEV (reference sequence). The CDR3, as DNA: TGTGCCAGCAGCCCTGGGGAAAAAGAGACCCAGTACTTC. Translation: CASSPGEKETQYF.

In its sample, this clonotype was seen many times. This rearrangement joins TRBV20-1 to TRBJ1-5; D ambiguous. The germline CDR1 and CDR2 sequences are DFQATT and SNEGSKA (reference sequence). Trimming left V 6 bases short and J 3 bases short, with 9 bases between. The CDR3 loop spans 12 amino acids. CDR3 sequence reads: CSAQEVNQPQHF. CDR3 nucleotides: TGCAGTGCCCAGGAGGTCAATCAGCCCCAGCATTTT.

At least ten counts were recorded for this clonotype. V gene TRBV20-1 combines with J gene TRBJ2-5; 9 bases align to TRBD2. CDR3 length: 16 residues. J lost 0 bases, V lost 1 base, and 6 bases had no gene match. Germline V gene lookup returns CDR1 DFQATT and CDR2 SNEGSKA (reference sequence). The CDR3 region has the DNA TGCAGTGCTAGAGTGCCTAGCGGGGACTACCAAGAGACCCAGTACTTC. Translation: CSARVPSGDYQETQYF.

This clonotype was recorded many times. The CDR3, as DNA: TGTGCCAGCAGCTTAGAATTTGCGTTCCCTTCCTACAATGAGCAGTTCTTC. This translates into CASSLEFAFPSYNEQFF. The V and J genes are TRBV11-2 and TRBJ2-1, with unresolved D. CDR1 SGHAT and CDR2 FQNNGV come from the germline V gene. The V end lost 0 bases, the J end lost 1 base, and 13 bases lay between the germline ends. The CDR3 runs to 17 residues.

This clonotype was seen many times. The rearrangement uses TRBV6-4 and TRBJ1-6; D not resolved. The CDR3 has 13 residues. V lost 3 bases and J lost 11, with 11 bases in between. Germline V gene data show CDR1 as MRHNA and CDR2 as SNTAGT. CDR3 sequence: CASSESAATPLHF. CDR3 nucleotides: TGTGCCAGCAGTGAATCGGCGGCTACACCCCTCCACTTT.

This clonotype was seen ten or more times. V gene TRBV9 combines with J gene TRBJ2-7, with TRBD1 identical over 7 bases. Germline V gene sequence: CDR1 SGDLS, CDR2 YYNGEE. With V trimmed by 4 bases and J by 0 bases, 4 bases remained unmatched. This CDR3 has 14 residues. DNA of the CDR3: TGTGCCAGCAGCAAAGGGGGCAGCTCCTACGAGCAGTACTTC. Its protein is CASSKGGSSYEQYF.

This clonotype was detected many times. The gene calls are TRBV5-1 and TRBJ2-1; D not resolved. The V and J ends lost 2 bases and 6 bases respectively, with 21 bases between them. The germline gives CDR1 SGHRS, CDR2 YFSETQ. This CDR3 spans 17 amino acids. CDR3 protein: CASSLRVITEVSNEQFF. CDR3 DNA sequence: TGCGCCAGCAGCTTACGGGTTATAACAGAAGTGAGCAATGAGCAGTTCTTC.

This clonotype has ten or more counts. The chain is built from TRBV27 and TRBJ2-2; 7 bases agree with TRBD2. CDR3 length: 15 residues. Per the germline V gene, CDR1 is MNHEY and CDR2 is SMNVEV (reference sequence). V dropped 10 bases and J dropped 6; count of bases not matched to a gene: 14. Here the CDR3 DNA reads TGTGCCACCCGGGGGGATCGAGGGGTCCCCGGGGAGCTGTTTTTT. Its protein is CATRGDRGVPGELFF.

This clonotype was seen ten or more times. V usage is TRBV10-3 and J usage is TRBJ2-2, with TRBD2 matching 12 bases. Germline trimming cut 0 bases from V and 4 bases from J; bases unmatched to any gene: 3. The V gene's germline CDR1 is ENHRY and CDR2 SYGVKD. This CDR3 has 17 residues. DNA of the CDR3: TGTGCCATCAGTGAGTCGACTAGCGGGGGTGGCACCGGGGAGCTGTTTTTT. Translating it yields CAISESTSGGGTGELFF.